This TCR beta chain was found in a study of cytomegalovirus exposure and HLA in healthy donors. Germline CDR1 is KGHSH and CDR2 is LQKENI. V shed 1 base and J shed 1 base, with 10 bases lying between them. The CDR3 is 15 residues long. Study results and caveats: Later analysis associated a missense DCLRE1C variant with TCR beta V- and J-gene trimming.

Worth noting for this clone: The antigen remains unidentified.

60 Vbeta and 13 Jbeta primers were used in PCR. Produced via immunoSEQ multiplex PCR; TCRdb's table is partial and in-frame only. The table shows 120,000 to 150,000 clones, with around 57% occurring only once. The receptor was derived from a male donor in good health and CMV-seronegative. Material for sequencing was PBMCs. V usage is TRBV18 and J usage is TRBJ1-1; perhaps TRBD1 as D (5 bases). CDR3 sequence (DNA): TGTGCCAGCTCACCACTTACAGGCCCGAACACTGAAGCTTTCTTT. This gives the protein CASSPLTGPNTEAFF.